This T cell receptor beta chain derives from a study of human T cells and chemical hapten exposure. On the study more broadly: The use of 2% DPC on roughly 2 cm by roughly 2 cm of upper inner arm skin constituted sensitization. Across the whole study, which lasted roughly 24 weeks, patients were given diphenylcyclopropenone on the scalp once a week. Study results and limitations: Expanded TCR counts at PT1 went up together with patch test score, a positive correlation.

Time point specified: patch test 1, 2 weeks after DPC sensitization. Treatment specified: therapeutic diphenylcyclopropenone sensitization with weekly scalp DPC. The study extracted total RNA from unfractionated whole blood. Germline-derived CDR1 and CDR2 are MNHEY and SVGEGT. This CDR3 spans 13 amino acids. Trimming cost V 4 bases and J 5 bases, with 11 bases left between them. TCRdb re-analysed the RACE reads in MiXCR, keeping a single row per CDR3 protein. Of more than 30,000 distinct CDR3 sequences listed, roughly 6.4% are singletons. Comments on this clonotype: Its target is not known.

This material consisted of whole blood, taken in connection with sensitization to the hapten diphenylcyclopropenone (DPC). This TCR was recovered from a woman younger than 45 with alopecia areata. Some clones in this sample may be carry-over from other donors' samples. The chain joins TRBV6-2 or TRBV6-3 to TRBJ2-5; no reliable D call. The CDR3 spells CASSFLGGETQYF. CDR3 coding DNA: TGTGCCAGCAGTTTCCTAGGCGGCGAGACCCAGTACTTC.